These T cell receptor beta chains were read from a single sample in a study of siplizumab effects on memory and regulatory T cells. TCRdb's table, derived via immunoSEQ multiplex PCR, lists solely in-frame clones and lacks some. The sample lists over 85,000 clones, roughly 92% occurring once. The sample taken for sequencing was CD4+ T cells sorted from blood. All receptors derive from a human donor in good health. Each CDR3 is given with its conserved first and last residue.

V gene	J gene	CDR3 protein
TRBV4-1	TRBJ2-5	CASSQEIAGGYQETQYF
TRBV28	TRBJ2-3	CASSTQGQGTDTQYF
TRBV6-5	TRBJ2-3	CASSSVSTDTQYF
TRBV18	TRBJ2-3	CASSPWEGREDTQYF
TRBV7-7	TRBJ2-5	CASSLAGTVQETQYF
TRBV18	TRBJ2-7	CASSQGRDEQYF
TRBV9	TRBJ2-7	CASSPRPYWRGEPYEQYF
TRBV6-1	TRBJ1-1	CASSEVVGRVTEAFF
TRBV18	TRBJ2-1	CASSRQGGRYNEQFF
TRBV6-6	TRBJ2-7	CASSRATGKSYEQYF
TRBV5-4	TRBJ1-2	CASSQDRAGYYGYTF
TRBV18	TRBJ1-4	CASSAGTGTNEKLFF
TRBV11-2	TRBJ1-5	CASSLDGTVLQPQHF
TRBV5-6	TRBJ2-7	CASSLDTGTYEQYF
TRBV6-6	TRBJ1-2	CASSYSTTGGMGGYTF
TRBV19	TRBJ1-6	CASSWRGSPLHF
TRBV18	TRBJ2-1	CASSPGGAYNEQFF
TRBV6-1	TRBJ1-2	CASSEGQGGYTF
TRBV18	TRBJ1-4	CASSPTGTNEKLFF
TRBV6-5	TRBJ2-3	CASSVGLATDTQYF
TRBV9	TRBJ2-1	CASSFTSGSYNEQFF
TRBV7-8	TRBJ2-1	CASSLDLSKQFF
TRBV6-5	TRBJ2-2	CASSYSALANTGELFF
TRBV19	TRBJ2-7	CASSRVGLAYEQYF
TRBV18	TRBJ1-1	CASSPPGPRNTEAFF
TRBV7-2	TRBJ2-3	CASSWWGTDTQYF
TRBV19	TRBJ2-7	CASSIKERGTYEQYF
TRBV6-1	TRBJ1-1	CASSELYRRNTEAFF
TRBV30	TRBJ1-6	CAWSVRSGAYNSPLHF
TRBV18	TRBJ1-5	CASSPASNQPQHF
TRBV14	TRBJ1-2	CASSINTGDGYTF
TRBV5-4	TRBJ2-5	CASSAVTISGEETQYF
TRBV27	TRBJ1-4	CASRGQGGEKLFF
TRBV27	TRBJ2-5	CASSLEWGTETQYF
TRBV11-3	TRBJ1-3	CASSPDSGNTIYF
TRBV5-1	TRBJ2-1	CASSLLSGSSYNEQFF
TRBV18	TRBJ1-2	CASSPQDSYGYTF
TRBV9	TRBJ2-7	CASSRAGTGGHEQYF
TRBV7-9	TRBJ1-5	CASSLEQIDNQPQHF
TRBV5-1	TRBJ1-5	CASSLGTTGSNQPQHF
TRBV29-1	TRBJ2-1	CSVGTRMVPEQFF
TRBV7-8	TRBJ2-7	CASSFGELSYEQYF
TRBV29-1	TRBJ1-2	CSVDPGGLGIGYTF
TRBV11-2	TRBJ2-1	CASSPTSGRHNEQFF
TRBV6-4	TRBJ1-2	CASSPQPQENYGYTF
TRBV27	TRBJ2-3	CASTRGLPTDTQYF
TRBV6-6	TRBJ1-1	CASRGQLNTEAFF
TRBV9	TRBJ2-2	CASSVGDSGRASNTGELFF
TRBV19	TRBJ1-5	CASSVTGQGAQPQHF
TRBV7-9	TRBJ1-2	CASSLDFYGYTF
TRBV4-1	TRBJ1-1	CASSQRLVNTEAFF
TRBV5-1	TRBJ2-2	CASSLPLSGELFF
TRBV19	TRBJ2-2	CASTKLGDRGTGELFF
TRBV29-1	TRBJ2-1	CSVDTGQVNEQFF
TRBV25-1	TRBJ1-5	CASSDATTGADSNQPQHF
TRBV14	TRBJ1-2	CASSQGVYGYTF
TRBV6-5	TRBJ2-7	CASSRQGSNEQYF
TRBV5-4	TRBJ1-2	CASSDKTNYGYTF
TRBV15	TRBJ1-3	CATSRAGGPGNTIYF